This record looks at one T cell receptor (beta chain) sequence and its context. Its antigen is currently unknown. Generated by immunoSEQ multiplex PCR, the TCRdb table keeps only in-frame clones and is missing some. Of about 120,000 clones in the sample, 70% to 90% were seen once. The CDR3 length is 13 residues. The germline V gene has CDR1 ENHRY and CDR2 SYGVKD. V lost 4 bases and J 8 bases, leaving 14 bases between the germline ends. The source of the sample is a study of T cell responses to AZD1222 COVID-19 vaccine. The study's findings and limits: In all cases, repertoires were sampled only after the peak T cell response. Possibly, clonal diversity was underestimated; donors were largely white British and included more females.

The TCR originated in an adult in good health. The rearrangement uses TRBV10-3 and TRBJ1-2, with D maybe TRBD1 (5 bases). The source was peripheral blood, collected on day 0 of AZD1222 vaccination. This chain's CDR3 is CAISGLENRGYTF. In DNA, the CDR3 is TGTGCCATCAGTGGTTTAGAGAACAGGGGCTACACCTTC.